The next 8 T cell receptor beta chains were all read from a single sample in a study of shared clonotypes between healthy human individuals (dated by TCRdb to about 2020). Library generation was performed with the immunoSEQ multiplex PCR assay. The table was pulled from immuneACCESS by TCRdb, which kept in-frame rearrangements only. Such tables lose some clones; where checked, under half of the loss comes from unresolved V genes, and the rest has no known cause. This sample is represented by approximately 2,000,000 clones; approximately 92% of them were singletons. The ten largest clones add up to under 2% of the sample. CD8 naive samples were CD45RO-negative cells positively selected for CCR7, giving a CD45RA+CCR7+ population that excluded TemRA cells. The sequenced sample consisted of naive CD8+ T cells from PBMCs. Per the publication, the cell subset or site label means: CD45RA+CCR7+. The receptor set was obtained from a man younger than 30 in good health. Some clones in this sample may be carry-over from other donors' samples.

The chain is built from TRBV7-9 and TRBJ2-7; D uncertain. V dropped 3 bases and J dropped 0 bases, with 12 bases sitting between them. The CDR3 has 15 residues. Germline V gene sequence: CDR1 SEHNR, CDR2 FQNEAQ (reference sequence). The CDR3 coding sequence is TGTGCCAGCAGCTTTCTTGGTGGCCTCTCCTACGAGCAGTACTTC. Its translation is CASSFLGGLSYEQYF.

On this clone itself: Other DNA sequences in this specimen translate into the identical CDR3. V and J are TRBV28 and TRBJ1-1; D is uncertain. This CDR3 region has 13 residues. Germline loops: CDR1 MDHEN, CDR2 SYDVKM. Trimming pared 3 bases from V and 5 bases from J, leaving 10 bases between. The DNA for the CDR3 is TGTGCCAGCAGTTTGGGAGCAAGGACTGAAGCTTTCTTT. It translates to CASSLGARTEAFF.

On this clone: The same CDR3 arises from other DNA sequences in this sample as well. The rearrangement links TRBV6-1 to TRBJ1-2, with TRBD1 as a possible D gene (5 bases). CDR1 and CDR2 from the germline V gene are MNHNS and SASEGT. V shed 10 bases and J shed 8 bases, with 14 bases lying between them. This CDR3 spans 11 amino acids. In DNA form, the CDR3 reads TGTGCCATCAGGATTGGGGCCGGCTACACCTTC. Amino acids: CAIRIGAGYTF.

The chain combines TRBV6-1 with TRBJ2-5, with D perhaps matching TRBD1 or TRBD2 (5 bases each). Gene TRBJ2-7 matches the end of the DNA better, so the J call may be wrong. CDR3 length: 11 residues. The V gene's germline CDR1 is MNHNS and CDR2 SASEGT. The CDR3 is CASSRGYEQYF. CDR3 bases: TGTGCCAGTTCGAGGGGCTACGAGCAGTACTTC.

The table lists this clone with a count of one. The CDR3 is CASSLPREETVVTYEQYF. The DNA for the CDR3 is TGTGCCAGCAGTTTACCGCGGGAGGAGACAGTAGTCACCTACGAGCAGTACTTC. The V gene is TRBV28, the J gene TRBJ2-7; 8 bases map to TRBD2. Germline V CDR1 and CDR2: MDHEN, SYDVKM. The V and J ends lost 2 bases and 2 bases, in that order; junction bases with no gene match: 14. The CDR3 spans 18 residues.

The chain employs TRBV27 and TRBJ2-1, with 8 bases fitting TRBD1. V shed 4 bases, J shed 1 base, and the junction held 15 bases outside the gene matches. Germline loops: CDR1 MNHEY, CDR2 SMNVEV (reference sequence). This CDR3 is 19 amino acids long. The CDR3: CASSSGQLGNRGSYNEQFF. CDR3 DNA: TGTGCCAGCAGTTCCGGACAGTTGGGGAACAGGGGGTCCTACAATGAGCAGTTCTTC.

The rearrangement uses TRBV9 and TRBJ2-3; 10 bases line up with TRBD2. This CDR3 is built from 17 residues. Germline V gene lookup returns CDR1 SGDLS and CDR2 YYNGEE. The J segment lost 5 bases and the V segment lost 1 base, leaving 10 bases of the junction unmatched. The CDR3 nucleotides read TGTGCCAGCAGCGTAAATAAGGTAGCGGGAGGAGAAGATACGCAGTATTTT. Translated: CASSVNKVAGGEDTQYF.

The rearrangement joins TRBV2 to TRBJ2-7, with 13 bases that match TRBD2. Germline lookup yields CDR1 SNHLY and CDR2 FYNNEI. The CDR3 is made up of 14 amino acids. V dropped 4 bases and J dropped 6; count of bases not matched to a gene: 3. The CDR3 sequence: CASSGTSGSVEQYF. The CDR3 DNA reads TGTGCCAGCAGTGGGACTAGCGGGAGTGTCGAGCAGTACTTC.